This T cell receptor (beta chain) was observed in a study of shared clonotypes between healthy human individuals. About the research overall: Two women and a few men aged 18 to 49 made up the donors.

Germline V gene sequence: CDR1 MNHEY, CDR2 SMNVEV (reference sequence). Trimming shortened V by 4 bases and J by 10 bases, and 19 bases separated the two germline ends. The CDR3 covers 14 residues. All donors were Caucasian adults living in Nashville, Tennessee. Genomic DNA per cell subset filled all wells of several immunoSEQ plates. Original data processing: Filtering differed since immunoSEQ provided only junctions, with no quality scores. Measured with immunoSEQ multiplex PCR; TCRdb has only the in-frame clones, and not every one. The V and J calls and clone size were taken over from that table, and D and trimming were inferred from the DNA. The sample lists some 530,000 clones; around 73% were seen once.

The receptor was derived from a woman in her thirties or forties in good health. Some clones in this sample may be carry-over from other donors' samples. Source material: PBMCs. This chain joins TRBV27 and TRBJ1-1, with D perhaps matching TRBD1 (6 bases). CDR3 DNA sequence: TGTGCCAGCAGTTCATGGGAGGGGGTTTCGGGAGCTTTCTTT. Amino acids: CASSSWEGVSGAFF.